These T cell receptor beta chains were read from a single sample in a study of T cell responses to AZD1222 COVID-19 vaccine. Only in-frame clones appear in the TCRdb table, and some are missing; sequencing was by immunoSEQ multiplex PCR. The data contain roughly 150,000 clones, roughly nine tenths of them singletons. The specimen comprised peripheral blood, sampled 28 days after the second AZD1222 dose. These receptors all stem from an adult who received the AZD1222 COVID-19 vaccine. The CDR3 runs from the conserved cysteine through the conserved F or W. A D gene is named only where the DNA matches it firmly. Clone size is stated in some rows and not others, as once, few, many or a class when expanded.

J	V	size	D	DNA	CDR3
TRBJ2-1	TRBV9	.	.	TGTGCCAGCAGCGTAGCAGGGGATAACTACAATGAGCAGTTCTTC	CASSVAGDNYNEQFF
TRBJ2-5	TRBV9	.	TRBD2	TGTGCCAGCAGCGTACCCGGGAGGGAAGAGACCCAGTACTTC	CASSVPGREETQYF
TRBJ1-2	TRBV28	.	.	TGTGCCAGCAGTTGGGGCGGGGGGCCCCTAGCTAACTATGGCTACACCTTC	CASSWGGGPLANYGYTF
TRBJ2-1	TRBV5-1	.	.	TGCGCCAGCAGCCCCAGTATCGGGGGCTCCTACAATGAGCAGTTCTTC	CASSPSIGGSYNEQFF
TRBJ2-1	TRBV19	.	.	TGTGCCAGTACAATGGCTAGTCTAATAAATGAGCAGTTCTTC	CASTMASLINEQFF
TRBJ1-2	TRBV18	.	.	TGTGCCAGCTCACCTAAAGCTAACTATGGCTACACCTTC	CASSPKANYGYTF
TRBJ1-1	TRBV4-3	.	TRBD1	TGCGCCAGCAGCCAAGCCGGGACAGGGAGGACTGAAGCTTTCTTT	CASSQAGTGRTEAFF
TRBJ2-1	TRBV6-5	once	TRBD1	TGTGCCAGCAGAAACAGGGGTTCCTACAATGAGCAGTTCTTC	CASRNRGSYNEQFF
TRBJ1-5	TRBV4-1	.	.	TGCGCCAGCAGCCAAGATGTACAGACCATGGGGAGGCATCAGCCCCAGCATTTT	CASSQDVQTMGRHQPQHF
TRBJ1-5	TRBV6-5	.	TRBD1	TGTGCCAGCAGGGTCGGACAGGGCGGGCATCAGCCCCAGCATTTT	CASRVGQGGHQPQHF
TRBJ2-2	TRBV18	.	TRBD2	TGTGCCAGCTCACTGCCGGGACTAGCGGGAGGTCGAACCGGGGAGCTGTTTTTT	CASSLPGLAGGRTGELFF
TRBJ2-7	TRBV5-1	.	TRBD2	TGCGCCAGCAGCCTAGCGGGAGGGTCCGAGCAGTACTTC	CASSLAGGSEQYF
TRBJ1-4	TRBV19	.	TRBD1	TGTGCCAGTAGCGCCAACCCGACAGGGCGGAATGAAAAACTGTTTTTT	CASSANPTGRNEKLFF
TRBJ2-5	TRBV18	once	.	TGTGCCAGCTCACCACTCCGACAGTCGGAGACCCAGTACTTC	CASSPLRQSETQYF
TRBJ2-7	TRBV5-1	.	TRBD1	TGCGCCAGCAGCTGGGGGACAGGGGGCTTTGAGCAGTACTTC	CASSWGTGGFEQYF
TRBJ1-2	TRBV7-9	.	.	TGTGCCAGCAGCTTGGGGCAAACCGACTATGGCTACACCTTC	CASSLGQTDYGYTF
TRBJ2-7	TRBV12-3/TRBV12-4	.	.	TGTGCCAGCACCCTAGACAGTACGGGCGAGCAGTACTTC	CASTLDSTGEQYF
TRBJ2-1	TRBV28	.	TRBD2	TGTGCCAGCAGCCCCCCCCTTAATAGCGGGAACTACAATGAGCAGTTCTTC	CASSPPLNSGNYNEQFF
TRBJ1-2	TRBV10-3	.	TRBD1	TGTGCCATCGGGAGGGGGCAATGGGGCTACACCTTC	CAIGRGQWGYTF
TRBJ1-1	TRBV14	.	TRBD1	TGTGCCAGCAGCCAGACACAGGGGCGGTTAAGGGTAGCTTTCTTT	CASSQTQGRLRVAFF
TRBJ2-7	TRBV11-2	.	TRBD1	TGTGCCAGCAGCTTCAGCGACAGGGGGTACGAGCAGTACTTC	CASSFSDRGYEQYF
TRBJ2-1	TRBV10-3	.	.	TGTGCCATCAGTGGCAGGGGAAGGCCCGATGAGCAGTTCTTC	CAISGRGRPDEQFF
TRBJ2-5	TRBV3-1/TRBV3-2	once	.	TGTGCCAGCAGTGGTAGTGTTCTGGAAGAGACCCAGTACTTC	CASSGSVLEETQYF